Listed below are T cell receptor beta chains from one sample, sequenced in a study of T cells after yellow fever vaccination. Each CDR3 protein gets one entry after TCRdb re-called the 5' RACE reads with MiXCR. The sample holds 500,000 to 650,000 distinct CDR3 sequences, approximately 16% seen once. The sequenced sample was PBMCs, obtained 4 to 6 days after the first yellow fever vaccination. Source of these receptors: a man aged 18 to 29 who received the YFV17D yellow fever vaccine. Both conserved end residues are part of each CDR3. A D gene is named only where the DNA matches it firmly. Clone size is given for some rows only: seen once, a few or many times, or a class if the clone is expanded.

>few|TRBJ2-2|TRBV11-1|18|.
CASSLVAGASAATGELFF
TGTGCCAGCAGCCTTGTCGCAGGGGCGAGTGCAGCCACCGGGGAGCTGTTTTTT
>.|TRBJ2-4|TRBV18|13|.
CASTDLGENIQYF
TGTGCCAGCACGGACCTGGGTGAGAACATTCAGTACTTC
>.|TRBJ2-1|TRBV30|16|.
CAWSFPRAGLYNEQFF
TGTGCCTGGAGTTTCCCGCGGGCGGGGTTATACAATGAGCAGTTCTTC
>.|TRBJ2-1|TRBV9|16|.
CASSVGSGASYNEQFF
TGTGCCAGCAGCGTAGGATCCGGGGCCTCCTACAATGAGCAGTTCTTC
>.|TRBJ1-6|TRBV25-1|13|.
CASQRTVNSPLHF
TGTGCCAGTCAACGGACAGTCAATTCACCCCTCCACTTT
>few|TRBJ1-1|TRBV20-1|14|.
CSAMSRTGNTEAFF
TGCAGTGCTATGTCCCGGACGGGGAACACTGAAGCTTTCTTT
>.|TRBJ1-6|TRBV5-1|16|TRBD1
CASSSLTGGWNSPLHF
TGCGCCAGCAGCTCCCTGACAGGGGGATGGAATTCACCCCTCCACTTT
>few|TRBJ2-3|TRBV11-2|15|.
CASSTAEGSTDTQYF
TGTGCCAGCAGCACGGCCGAAGGGAGCACAGATACGCAGTATTTT
>few|TRBJ2-3|TRBV5-1|15|.
CASSLEASFTDTQYF
TGCGCCAGCAGCTTGGAGGCCTCCTTCACAGATACGCAGTATTTT
>.|TRBJ1-1|TRBV4-3|17|.
CASSQDLMEHGNTEAFF
TGCGCCAGCAGCCAAGATTTGATGGAGCACGGGAACACTGAAGCTTTCTTT
>.|TRBJ2-2|TRBV5-1|15|TRBD2
CASSLGPGGTGELFF
TGCGCCAGCAGCCTCGGCCCGGGAGGCACCGGGGAGCTGTTTTTT
>few|TRBJ2-7|TRBV20-1|13|.
CSARGLASYEQYF
TGCAGTGCTAGAGGGTTGGCATCCTACGAGCAGTACTTC
>.|TRBJ1-1|TRBV6-5|13|.
CASSYGLNTEALF
TGTGCCAGCAGTTACGGGTTGAACACTGAAGCTCTCTTT
>few|TRBJ1-5|TRBV6-2/TRBV6-3|15|.
CASTSIATDNQPQHF
TGTGCCAGCACTTCCATAGCGACAGATAATCAGCCCCAGCATTTT
>.|TRBJ2-2|TRBV5-1|16|.
CASSHSDSLNTGELFF
TGCGCCAGCAGCCATTCGGACAGCTTGAACACCGGGGAGCTGTTTTTT
>few|TRBJ2-6|TRBV4-3|17|.
CASSQGTHVSGANVLTF
TGCGCCAGCAGCCAGGGGACCCACGTCTCTGGGGCCAACGTCCTGACTTTC
>few|TRBJ2-1|TRBV7-7|15|TRBD1
CASSSGQGLLNEQFF
TGTGCTAGCAGCTCGGGACAGGGGCTCCTCAATGAGCAGTTCTTC
>.|TRBJ2-3|TRBV4-1|14|.
CASSYTGVRDTQYF
TGCGCCAGCAGCTATACAGGAGTCAGAGATACGCAGTATTTT
>.|TRBJ2-2|TRBV6-1|16|TRBD1
CASSGQGLMDTGELFF
TGTGCCAGCAGTGGACAGGGTCTTATGGACACCGGGGAGCTGTTTTTT
>few|TRBJ2-3|TRBV29-1|13|.
CSVEPSHTDTQYF
TGCAGCGTTGAACCTAGCCACACAGATACGCAGTATTTT
>many|TRBJ1-2|TRBV5-1|16|TRBD1
CASSVGPPGQGFGYTF
TGCGCCAGCAGCGTGGGACCCCCGGGACAGGGGTTTGGCTACACCTTC
>few|TRBJ2-3|TRBV7-2|15|TRBD2
CASSLTSFGTDTQYF
TGTGCCAGCAGCTTGACTAGCTTCGGCACAGATACGCAGTATTTT
>.|TRBJ1-6|TRBV12-3/TRBV12-4|15|TRBD1
CASSTRGPYNSPLHF
TGTGCCAGCAGTACTAGGGGGCCTTATAATTCACCCCTCCACTTT
>few|TRBJ2-2|TRBV5-6|14|.
CARTGPIGSGELFF
TGTGCCAGAACGGGGCCGATCGGGTCCGGGGAGCTGTTTTTT
>.|TRBJ1-1|TRBV12-3/TRBV12-4|17|.
CASSLSPLWGMNTEAFF
TGTGCCAGCAGTTTGTCTCCTCTGTGGGGGATGAACACTGAAGCTTTCTTT
>few|TRBJ2-1|TRBV12-3/TRBV12-4|16|.
CATTETGTSRYNEQFF
TGTGCCACGACCGAAACCGGGACTTCTCGCTACAATGAGCAGTTCTTC
>few|TRBJ2-1|TRBV7-7|20|TRBD2
CASTLLPGTSGGDSYNEQFF
TGTGCCAGCACCCTACTTCCCGGGACTAGCGGGGGGGACTCCTACAATGAGCAGTTCTTC
>.|TRBJ1-1|TRBV12-3/TRBV12-4|13|TRBD1
CASTLGTATEAFF
TGTGCCAGCACCCTAGGGACAGCTACTGAAGCTTTCTTT
>.|TRBJ2-1|TRBV7-2|15|.
CASSPERGTYNEQFF
TGTGCCAGCAGCCCCGAGAGGGGAACCTACAATGAGCAGTTCTTC
>many|TRBJ2-1|TRBV13|15|TRBD1
CASSLRGRSYNEQFF
TGTGCCAGCAGCTTAAGGGGGCGCTCCTACAATGAGCAGTTCTTC
>few|TRBJ2-5|TRBV7-7|13|.
CASSLGFPETQYF
TGTGCCAGCAGCTTGGGATTCCCCGAGACCCAGTACTTC
>.|TRBJ1-1|TRBV7-2|15|.
CASSLYTVQNTEAFF
TGTGCCAGCAGCTTATATACGGTACAGAACACTGAAGCTTTCTTT
>.|TRBJ2-7|TRBV6-2/TRBV6-3|15|TRBD1
CASSYLGQGTLGQYF
TGTGCCAGCAGTTACCTGGGACAGGGGACCCTGGGGCAGTACTTC
>.|TRBJ1-6|TRBV4-2|14|.
CASSPLRQDSPLHF
TGTGCCAGCAGCCCCCTTCGACAAGATTCACCCCTCCACTTT
>few|TRBJ1-6|TRBV12-3/TRBV12-4|15|TRBD1
CASSFGTDYNSPLHF
TGTGCCAGCAGTTTCGGGACAGACTATAATTCACCCCTCCACTTT
>few|TRBJ2-3|TRBV7-3|16|TRBD2
CASSQNQRGSTDTQYF
TGTGCCAGCAGCCAAAACCAGCGGGGGAGCACAGATACGCAGTATTTT
>.|TRBJ1-2|TRBV4-1|17|TRBD1
CASSQEVAGGLGGGYTF
TGCGCCAGCAGCCAAGAAGTGGCAGGGGGCCTTGGAGGTGGCTACACCTTC
>many|TRBJ2-1|TRBV4-3|15|.
CASSQGTARYNEQFF
TGCGCCAGCAGCCAAGGGACAGCCCGCTACAATGAGCAGTTCTTC
>few|TRBJ1-1|TRBV6-1|14|TRBD1
CASSQSGTGTEAFF
TGTGCCAGCAGTCAATCCGGGACAGGGACTGAAGCTTTCTTT
>.|TRBJ1-2|TRBV6-1|13|.
CASTTQGGYGYTF
TGTGCCAGCACCACCCAGGGCGGTTATGGCTACACCTTC
>.|TRBJ1-1|TRBV4-1|15|.
CASSPWTQSNTEAFF
TGCGCCAGCAGCCCTTGGACGCAATCGAACACTGAAGCTTTCTTT
>few|TRBJ2-5|TRBV18|14|.
CASSPLNEQETQYF
TGTGCCAGCTCACCACTAAACGAACAAGAGACCCAGTACTTC
>.|TRBJ2-6|TRBV7-2|16|.
CASSLTPTSGANVLTF
TGTGCCAGCAGCTTAACGCCCACCTCTGGGGCCAACGTCCTGACTTTC
>many|TRBJ1-1|TRBV29-1|13|.
CSVEGGQNTEAFF
TGCAGCGTTGAAGGGGGCCAGAACACTGAAGCTTTCTTT
>.|TRBJ2-1|TRBV7-9|14|TRBD2
CASSSRGGRNEQFF
TGTGCCAGCAGCTCGCGGGGGGGCCGCAATGAGCAGTTCTTC
>.|TRBJ2-3|TRBV20-1|10|.
CSDLLDTQYF
TGCAGCGACCTGTTGGATACGCAGTATTTT
>.|TRBJ2-5|TRBV30|13|TRBD1
CAWNRQDRGTQYF
TGTGCCTGGAACCGGCAGGACAGGGGGACCCAGTACTTC